These T cell receptor beta chains were read from a single sample in a study of blood T cell repertoires in COVID-19. Measured with immunoSEQ multiplex PCR; TCRdb has only the in-frame clones, and not every one. The sample shows 250,000 to 350,000 clones, around nine tenths of them seen only once. The source material was PBMCs or T cells enriched from blood (not recorded which). The receptors derive from a man in his sixties who had recovered from COVID-19. Each CDR3 is given with its conserved first and last residue. Fields, in order: D gene, clone size, V gene, J gene, CDR3 protein, CDR3 DNA. D genes are given only for firm matches. Rows give clone size only sometimes, using once, few, many, or a class for an expanded clone.

>-|-|TRBV5-1|TRBJ1-1
CASSPGRGSGNTEAFF
TGCGCCAGCAGCCCGGGGAGGGGGTCTGGGAACACTGAAGCTTTCTTT
>-|-|TRBV3-1/TRBV3-2|TRBJ1-4
CASSQDPAGSNEKLFF
TGTGCCAGCAGCCAAGATCCCGCAGGCAGTAATGAAAAACTGTTTTTT
>-|-|TRBV19|TRBJ1-1
CASSIGAGPLNTEAFF
TGTGCCAGTAGTATAGGGGCAGGGCCGCTGAACACTGAAGCTTTCTTT
>-|-|TRBV3-1/TRBV3-2|TRBJ1-4
CASSQMGRGEKLFF
TGTGCCAGCAGCCAAATGGGGCGCGGTGAAAAACTGTTTTTT
>-|-|TRBV11-3|TRBJ2-7
CASSLVGGGDYEQYF
TGTGCCAGCAGCTTAGTAGGTGGCGGGGATTACGAGCAGTACTTC
>-|-|TRBV7-2|TRBJ2-5
CASSLSGGGGTQYF
TGTGCCAGCAGCTTATCTGGGGGAGGGGGGACCCAGTACTTC
>-|-|TRBV27|TRBJ2-1
CASSVFSGYNEQFF
TGTGCCAGCAGCGTGTTTTCAGGGTACAATGAGCAGTTCTTC
>-|-|TRBV19|TRBJ2-6
CASSINGGLQAPGANVLTF
TGTGCCAGTAGTATAAATGGTGGACTACAAGCGCCTGGGGCCAACGTCCTGACTTTC
>TRBD2|once|TRBV16|TRBJ2-7
CASSRLAPSSYEQYF
TGTGCCAGCAGTAGACTAGCGCCTAGCTCCTACGAGCAGTACTTC
>-|-|TRBV7-3|TRBJ2-1
CASSAGVHYNEQFF
TGTGCCAGCAGCGCAGGGGTCCACTACAATGAGCAGTTCTTC
>TRBD2|-|TRBV7-8|TRBJ2-5
CASSFRLAGSQETQYF
TGTGCCAGCAGCTTCCGACTAGCGGGGAGCCAAGAGACCCAGTACTTC
>-|-|TRBV7-6|TRBJ2-1
CASSLDGSRGYEQFF
TGTGCCAGCAGCTTAGACGGGAGCCGGGGGTATGAGCAGTTCTTC
>-|-|TRBV25-1|TRBJ1-3
CASTHLAGVLFSGNTIYF
TGTGCCAGCACGCATCTCGCGGGGGTATTATTCTCTGGAAACACCATATATTTT
>-|-|TRBV5-6|TRBJ1-3
CASSLDYSGFAGNTIYF
TGTGCCAGCAGCTTGGATTACAGCGGGTTTGCCGGAAACACCATATATTTT
>TRBD1|-|TRBV28|TRBJ1-1
CAGTGPKDTEAFF
TGTGCCGGGACAGGTCCTAAGGACACTGAAGCTTTCTTT
>-|-|TRBV10-3|TRBJ1-1
CAISESRDLNTEAFF
TGTGCCATCAGTGAGTCTAGAGATTTGAACACTGAAGCTTTCTTT
>-|-|TRBV4-3|TRBJ1-4
CASSQGQGTEKLFF
TGCGCCAGCAGCCAAGGGCAGGGCACCGAAAAACTGTTTTTT